This is a list of T cell receptor beta chains from one sample in a study of blood T cell repertoires in COVID-19. Method: immunoSEQ multiplex PCR; TCRdb's copy keeps in-frame clones and lacks some. Of about 380,000 clones listed, 88% are singletons. The material sequenced was PBMCs or T cells enriched from blood (not recorded which). All receptors come from a woman in her late teens or twenties who had recovered from COVID-19. The CDR3 runs from the conserved cysteine through the conserved F or W. A D gene is named only where the DNA matches it firmly. Only some rows state a clone size, as once, few, many or a class for expanded clones.

abundance: .
d_gene: .
v_gene: TRBV3-1/TRBV3-2
len: 14
j_gene: TRBJ1-5
CDR3nt: TGTGCCAGCAGCCAAGGGTTGGGAGCCCAGCCCCAGCATTTT
CDR3aa: CASSQGLGAQPQHF

abundance: .
d_gene: .
v_gene: TRBV10-3
len: 14
j_gene: TRBJ1-4
CDR3nt: TGTGCCATCAGTGAGGGCGCCGGGGATGAAAAACTGTTTTTT
CDR3aa: CAISEGAGDEKLFF

abundance: .
d_gene: TRBD2
v_gene: TRBV9
len: 16
j_gene: TRBJ2-3
CDR3nt: TGTGCCAGCAGCGCCCTAGCGGGGGGGCAGTCGGATACGCAGTATTTT
CDR3aa: CASSALAGGQSDTQYF

abundance: .
d_gene: TRBD1
v_gene: TRBV29-1
len: 15
j_gene: TRBJ2-7
CDR3nt: TGCAGCGTCCTAACCCCGGGACAGGGGTCCTACGAGCAGTACTTC
CDR3aa: CSVLTPGQGSYEQYF

abundance: .
d_gene: TRBD2
v_gene: TRBV4-2
len: 21
j_gene: TRBJ2-2
CDR3nt: TGTGCCAGCAGCCCCCACACCTTTTGGCGGGGGGGCCCACAAGGTACCGGGGAGCTGTTTTTT
CDR3aa: CASSPHTFWRGGPQGTGELFF

abundance: .
d_gene: .
v_gene: TRBV28
len: 15
j_gene: TRBJ1-4
CDR3nt: TGTGCCAGCACTACCCCCGTCGGTACTAATGAAAAACTGTTTTTT
CDR3aa: CASTTPVGTNEKLFF

abundance: .
d_gene: .
v_gene: TRBV19
len: 15
j_gene: TRBJ1-5
CDR3nt: TGTGCCAGTAGTCCGAACCAGGATAGCAATCAGCCCCAGCATTTT
CDR3aa: CASSPNQDSNQPQHF

abundance: .
d_gene: .
v_gene: TRBV5-6
len: 16
j_gene: TRBJ1-2
CDR3nt: TGTGCCAGCAGCTTGGACAGGCAAGACTCTAACTATGGCTACACCTTC
CDR3aa: CASSLDRQDSNYGYTF

abundance: .
d_gene: TRBD1
v_gene: TRBV6-5
len: 13
j_gene: TRBJ2-1
CDR3nt: TGTGCCAGCAGTTACACCGGACAGGCCGAGCAGTTCTTC
CDR3aa: CASSYTGQAEQFF

abundance: few
d_gene: .
v_gene: TRBV6-5
len: 15
j_gene: TRBJ1-2
CDR3nt: TGTGCCAGCAGTCCCCAGGGATCTTTCCTCTATGGCTACACCTTC
CDR3aa: CASSPQGSFLYGYTF

abundance: .
d_gene: TRBD1
v_gene: TRBV19
len: 15
j_gene: TRBJ1-2
CDR3nt: TGTGCCAGTAGTATGGACAGGGGGCGCCGGGGTGGCTACACCTTC
CDR3aa: CASSMDRGRRGGYTF

abundance: .
d_gene: .
v_gene: TRBV6-2/TRBV6-3
len: 14
j_gene: TRBJ1-6
CDR3nt: TGTGCCAGCAGTTACGCAGGGGATAATTCACCCCTCCACTTT
CDR3aa: CASSYAGDNSPLHF

abundance: .
d_gene: TRBD1
v_gene: TRBV2
len: 14
j_gene: TRBJ1-2
CDR3nt: TGTGCCAGCAGTGCGAAGGGACAGAGGTATGGCTACACCTTC
CDR3aa: CASSAKGQRYGYTF

abundance: .
d_gene: .
v_gene: TRBV9
len: 16
j_gene: TRBJ2-7
CDR3nt: TGTGCCAGCAGCGTAGGCGAGGGAAGCGGTTTAGGCGAGCAGTACTTC
CDR3aa: CASSVGEGSGLGEQYF

abundance: few
d_gene: TRBD1
v_gene: TRBV29-1
len: 14
j_gene: TRBJ1-1
CDR3nt: TGCAGCGTCTTACAGGGGTTGGGGTACACTGAAGCTTTCTTT
CDR3aa: CSVLQGLGYTEAFF

abundance: .
d_gene: TRBD2
v_gene: TRBV5-1
len: 15
j_gene: TRBJ2-7
CDR3nt: TGCGCCAGCAGCGGGGCGGGGGTTCGCCGCTACGAGCAGTACTTC
CDR3aa: CASSGAGVRRYEQYF

abundance: .
d_gene: .
v_gene: TRBV5-6
len: 16
j_gene: TRBJ1-2
CDR3nt: TGTGCCAGCAGCTTGGGAATAGCTGTCGAGTACTATGGCTACACCTTC
CDR3aa: CASSLGIAVEYYGYTF

abundance: .
d_gene: .
v_gene: TRBV2
len: 15
j_gene: TRBJ1-1
CDR3nt: TGTGCCAGCGCAAGAGTCCGATTTGCGGACACTGAAGCTTTCTTT
CDR3aa: CASARVRFADTEAFF

abundance: .
d_gene: TRBD2
v_gene: TRBV11-2
len: 16
j_gene: TRBJ2-3
CDR3nt: TGTGCCAGCAGCTTAGAGGCTAGCGGGGGTTCAGATACGCAGTATTTT
CDR3aa: CASSLEASGGSDTQYF

abundance: .
d_gene: TRBD1
v_gene: TRBV6-5
len: 15
j_gene: TRBJ2-3
CDR3nt: TGTGCCAGCAGTCCCCGGACAGGGGGCACAGATACGCAGTATTTT
CDR3aa: CASSPRTGGTDTQYF

abundance: once
d_gene: .
v_gene: TRBV12-3/TRBV12-4
len: 12
j_gene: TRBJ1-3
CDR3nt: TGTGCCAGCTATTACTCCCCCCACACCATATATTTT
CDR3aa: CASYYSPHTIYF

abundance: few
d_gene: TRBD2
v_gene: TRBV9
len: 19
j_gene: TRBJ2-3
CDR3nt: TGTGCCAGCAGCGTTAGCATTACTAGCGGGGTTTCTAGCACAGATACGCAGTATTTT
CDR3aa: CASSVSITSGVSSTDTQYF

abundance: .
d_gene: .
v_gene: TRBV6-2/TRBV6-3
len: 12
j_gene: TRBJ1-2
CDR3nt: TGTGCCAGCAGTTACCAGGGATATGGCTACACCTTC
CDR3aa: CASSYQGYGYTF

abundance: .
d_gene: TRBD2
v_gene: TRBV2
len: 17
j_gene: TRBJ2-1
CDR3nt: TGTGCCAGCAGTGAAGCGCTCGGCGCGGGGGGGCGAAGTGAGCAGTTCTTC
CDR3aa: CASSEALGAGGRSEQFF

abundance: .
d_gene: .
v_gene: TRBV28
len: 13
j_gene: TRBJ2-7
CDR3nt: TGTGCCAGCACCCGACAAACCCGAGGGGAGCAGTACTTC
CDR3aa: CASTRQTRGEQYF

abundance: .
d_gene: TRBD1
v_gene: TRBV30
len: 14
j_gene: TRBJ1-1
CDR3nt: TGTGCCTGGAGTGCGGGACAGGGTCCCACTGAAGCTTTCTTT
CDR3aa: CAWSAGQGPTEAFF

abundance: .
d_gene: TRBD1
v_gene: TRBV15
len: 18
j_gene: TRBJ1-6
CDR3nt: TGTGCCACCAGCAGAGATGCCTGGGACAGTCACTATAATTCACCCCTCCACTTT
CDR3aa: CATSRDAWDSHYNSPLHF

abundance: .
d_gene: .
v_gene: TRBV6-2/TRBV6-3
len: 17
j_gene: TRBJ1-1
CDR3nt: TGTGCCAGCAGCCCTGACAGCGTGGCCCGGATGAACACTGAAGCTTTCTTT
CDR3aa: CASSPDSVARMNTEAFF

abundance: few
d_gene: TRBD1
v_gene: TRBV15
len: 16
j_gene: TRBJ1-5
CDR3nt: TGTGCCACCAGCAGACGGACAGGGGTCCCCAATCAGCCCCAGCATTTT
CDR3aa: CATSRRTGVPNQPQHF

abundance: .
d_gene: TRBD1
v_gene: TRBV9
len: 15
j_gene: TRBJ2-7
CDR3nt: TGTGCCAGCAGCGTCGGAGACAGGGTTCTATACGAGCAGTACTTC
CDR3aa: CASSVGDRVLYEQYF

abundance: .
d_gene: .
v_gene: TRBV28
len: 12
j_gene: TRBJ2-1
CDR3nt: TGTGCCAGCAGGACCTTACAGGGTCGGCAGTTCTTC
CDR3aa: CASRTLQGRQFF

abundance: .
d_gene: .
v_gene: TRBV27
len: 13
j_gene: TRBJ2-1
CDR3nt: TGTGCCAGCTCCAGGGCCACCTACAATGAGCAGTTCTTC
CDR3aa: CASSRATYNEQFF

abundance: .
d_gene: .
v_gene: TRBV30
len: 13
j_gene: TRBJ1-5
CDR3nt: TGTGCCTGGAGGGGGCTTAGGGGGCAGCCCCAGCATTTT
CDR3aa: CAWRGLRGQPQHF

abundance: .
d_gene: TRBD1
v_gene: TRBV10-1
len: 11
j_gene: TRBJ2-7
CDR3nt: TGCGCCATGGACAGGGTCGACGAGCAGTACTTC
CDR3aa: CAMDRVDEQYF

abundance: .
d_gene: .
v_gene: TRBV30
len: 12
j_gene: TRBJ1-2
CDR3nt: TGTGCCTGGTGGATCGAGGGCTATGGCTACACCTTC
CDR3aa: CAWWIEGYGYTF

abundance: once
d_gene: .
v_gene: TRBV13
len: 14
j_gene: TRBJ1-3
CDR3nt: TGTGCCAGCAGCTTCTATCGCTCTGGAAACACCATATATTTT
CDR3aa: CASSFYRSGNTIYF

abundance: .
d_gene: TRBD2
v_gene: TRBV3-1/TRBV3-2
len: 18
j_gene: TRBJ2-1
CDR3nt: TGTGCCAGCAGCTCCTACACCCTGACTAGCGGAAATTACAATGAGCAGTTCTTC
CDR3aa: CASSSYTLTSGNYNEQFF